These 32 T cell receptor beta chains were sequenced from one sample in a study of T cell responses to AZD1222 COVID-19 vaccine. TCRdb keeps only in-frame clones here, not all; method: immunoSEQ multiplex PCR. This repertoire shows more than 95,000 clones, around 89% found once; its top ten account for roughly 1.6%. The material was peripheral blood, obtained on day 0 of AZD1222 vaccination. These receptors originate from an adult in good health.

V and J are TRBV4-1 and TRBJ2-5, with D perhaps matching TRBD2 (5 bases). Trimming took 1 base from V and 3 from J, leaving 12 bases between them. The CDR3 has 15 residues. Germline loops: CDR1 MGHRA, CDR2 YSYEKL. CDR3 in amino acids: CASSQVIMGEETQYF. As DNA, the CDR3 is TGCGCCAGCAGCCAAGTAATTATGGGAGAAGAGACCCAGTACTTC.

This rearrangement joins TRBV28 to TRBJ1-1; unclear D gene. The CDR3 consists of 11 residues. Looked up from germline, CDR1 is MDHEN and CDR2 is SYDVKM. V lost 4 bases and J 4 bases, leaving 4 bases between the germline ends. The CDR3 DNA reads TGTGCCAGCAGTTATGGCACTGAAGCTTTCTTT. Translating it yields CASSYGTEAFF.

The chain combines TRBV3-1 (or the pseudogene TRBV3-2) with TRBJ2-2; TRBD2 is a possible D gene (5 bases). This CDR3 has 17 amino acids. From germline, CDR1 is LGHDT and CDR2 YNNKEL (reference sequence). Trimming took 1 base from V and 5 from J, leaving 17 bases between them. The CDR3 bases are TGTGCCAGCAGCCAAGTCGGGCCGAGAGGGTGGACCGGGGAGCTGTTTTTT. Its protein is CASSQVGPRGWTGELFF.

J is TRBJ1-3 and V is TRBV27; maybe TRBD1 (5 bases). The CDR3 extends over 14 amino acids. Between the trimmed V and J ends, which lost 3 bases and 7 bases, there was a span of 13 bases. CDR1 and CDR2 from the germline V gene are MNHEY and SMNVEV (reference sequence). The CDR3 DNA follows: TGTGCCAGCAGTTTCACCGGGACTCCGAACACCATATATTTT. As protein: CASSFTGTPNTIYF.

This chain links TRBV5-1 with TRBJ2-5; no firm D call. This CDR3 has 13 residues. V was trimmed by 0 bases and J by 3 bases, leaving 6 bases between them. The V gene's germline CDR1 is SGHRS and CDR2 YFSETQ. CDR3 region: CASSLVSEETQYF. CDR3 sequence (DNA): TGCGCCAGCAGCTTGGTTTCTGAAGAGACCCAGTACTTC. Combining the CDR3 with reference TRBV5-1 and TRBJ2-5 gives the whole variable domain KAGVTQTPRYLIKTRGQQVTLSCSPISGHRSVSWYQQTPGQGLQFLFEYFSETQRNKGNFPGRFSGRQFSNSRSEMNVSTLELGDSALYLCASSLVSEETQYFGPGTRLLVL.

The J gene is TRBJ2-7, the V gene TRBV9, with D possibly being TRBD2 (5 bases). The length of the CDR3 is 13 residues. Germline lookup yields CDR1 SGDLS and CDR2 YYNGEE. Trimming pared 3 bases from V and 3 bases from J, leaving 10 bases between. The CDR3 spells CASSDGLSYEQYF. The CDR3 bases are TGTGCCAGCAGCGACGGACTGAGCTACGAGCAGTACTTC.

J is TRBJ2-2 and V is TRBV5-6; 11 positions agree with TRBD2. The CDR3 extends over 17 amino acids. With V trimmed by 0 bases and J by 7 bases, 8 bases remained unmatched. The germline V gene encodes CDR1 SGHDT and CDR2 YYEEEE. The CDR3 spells CASSLVLDSGRVGELFF. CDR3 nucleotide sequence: TGTGCCAGCAGCTTGGTCTTGGATAGCGGGAGGGTCGGGGAGCTGTTTTTT.

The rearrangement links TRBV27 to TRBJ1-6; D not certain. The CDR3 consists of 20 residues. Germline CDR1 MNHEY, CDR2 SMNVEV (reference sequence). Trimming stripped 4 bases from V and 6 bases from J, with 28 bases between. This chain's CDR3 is CASSSAKTFSNPQVNSPLHF. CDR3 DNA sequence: TGTGCCAGCAGTTCAGCTAAAACCTTCTCCAACCCCCAGGTTAATTCACCCCTCCACTTT.

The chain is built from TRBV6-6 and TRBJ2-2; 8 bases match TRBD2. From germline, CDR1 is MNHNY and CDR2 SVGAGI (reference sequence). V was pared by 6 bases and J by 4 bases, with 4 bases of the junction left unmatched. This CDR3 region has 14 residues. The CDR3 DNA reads TGTGCCAGCAGGAGCGGGGGAAGCACCGGGGAGCTGTTTTTT. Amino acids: CASRSGGSTGELFF.

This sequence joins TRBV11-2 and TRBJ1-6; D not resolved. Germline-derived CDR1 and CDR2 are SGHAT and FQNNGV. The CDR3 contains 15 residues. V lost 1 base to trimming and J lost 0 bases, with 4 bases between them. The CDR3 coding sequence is TGTGCCAGCAGCTTAGGGAGCTCCTATAATTCACCCCTCCACTTT. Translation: CASSLGSSYNSPLHF.

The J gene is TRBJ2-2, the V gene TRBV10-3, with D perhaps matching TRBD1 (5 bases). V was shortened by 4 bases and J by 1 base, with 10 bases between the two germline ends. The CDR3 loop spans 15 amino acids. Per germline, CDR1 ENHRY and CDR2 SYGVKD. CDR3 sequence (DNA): TGTGCCATCAGTGTAGGGGCGCTGAACACCGGGGAGCTGTTTTTT. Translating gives CAISVGALNTGELFF.

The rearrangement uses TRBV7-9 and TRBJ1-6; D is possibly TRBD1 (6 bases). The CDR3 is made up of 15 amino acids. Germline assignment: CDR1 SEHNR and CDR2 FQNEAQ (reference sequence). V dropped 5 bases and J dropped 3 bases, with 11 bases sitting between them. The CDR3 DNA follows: TGTGCCAGCAGCACTCAGGGACACTATAATTCACCCCTCCACTTT. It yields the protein CASSTQGHYNSPLHF.

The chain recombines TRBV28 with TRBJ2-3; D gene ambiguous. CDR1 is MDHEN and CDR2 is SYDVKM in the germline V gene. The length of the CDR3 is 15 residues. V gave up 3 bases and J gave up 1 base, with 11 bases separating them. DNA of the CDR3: TGTGCCAGCAGTTTGCATGGTGTTCGCACAGATACGCAGTATTTT. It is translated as CASSLHGVRTDTQYF. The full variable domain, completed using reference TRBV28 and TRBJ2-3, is DVKVTQSSRYLVKRTGEKVFLECVQDMDHENMFWYRQDPGLGLRLIYFSYDVKMKEKGDIPEGYSVSREKKERFSLILESASTNQTSMYLCASSLHGVRTDTQYFGPGTRLTVL.

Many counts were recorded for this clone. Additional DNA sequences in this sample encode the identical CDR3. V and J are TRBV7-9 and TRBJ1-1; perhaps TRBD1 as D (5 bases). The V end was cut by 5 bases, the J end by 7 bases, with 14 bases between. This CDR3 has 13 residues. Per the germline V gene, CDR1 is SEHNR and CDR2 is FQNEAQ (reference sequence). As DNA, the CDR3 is TGTGCCAGCAGCCTCAGGGAATACAGTGAAGCTTTCTTT. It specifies CASSLREYSEAFF.

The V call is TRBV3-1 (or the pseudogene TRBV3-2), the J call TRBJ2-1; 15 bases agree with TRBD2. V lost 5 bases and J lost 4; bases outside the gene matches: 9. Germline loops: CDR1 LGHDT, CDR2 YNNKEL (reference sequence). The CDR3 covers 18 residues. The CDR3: CASSTPRTSGRVYNEQFF. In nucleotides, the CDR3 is TGTGCCAGCAGCACCCCGCGGACTAGCGGGAGGGTGTACAATGAGCAGTTCTTC.

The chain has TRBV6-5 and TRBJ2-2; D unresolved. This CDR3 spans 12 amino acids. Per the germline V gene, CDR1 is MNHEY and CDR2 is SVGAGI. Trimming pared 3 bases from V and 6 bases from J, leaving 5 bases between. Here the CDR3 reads CASSYSPGELFF. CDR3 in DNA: TGTGCCAGCAGTTATTCTCCCGGGGAGCTGTTTTTT.

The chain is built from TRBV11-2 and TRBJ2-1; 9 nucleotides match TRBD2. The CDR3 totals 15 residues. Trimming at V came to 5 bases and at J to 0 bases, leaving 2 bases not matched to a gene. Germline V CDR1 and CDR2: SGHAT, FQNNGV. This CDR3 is CASSPTSGSYNEQFF. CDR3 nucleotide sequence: TGTGCCAGCAGCCCGACTAGCGGCTCCTACAATGAGCAGTTCTTC.

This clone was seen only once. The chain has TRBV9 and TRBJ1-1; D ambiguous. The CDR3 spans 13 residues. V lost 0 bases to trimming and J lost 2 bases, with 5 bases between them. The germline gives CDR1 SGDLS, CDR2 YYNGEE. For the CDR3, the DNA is TGTGCCAGCAGCGTAGAGAGAAACACTGAAGCTTTCTTT. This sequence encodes CASSVERNTEAFF.

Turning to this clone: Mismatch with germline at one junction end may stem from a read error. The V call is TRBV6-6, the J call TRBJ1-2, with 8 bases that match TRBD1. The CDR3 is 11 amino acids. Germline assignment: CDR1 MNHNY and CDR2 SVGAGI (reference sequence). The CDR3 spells CASSSRDRSNF. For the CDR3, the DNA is TGTGCCAGCAGTTCCAGGGACAGGTCTAACTTC.

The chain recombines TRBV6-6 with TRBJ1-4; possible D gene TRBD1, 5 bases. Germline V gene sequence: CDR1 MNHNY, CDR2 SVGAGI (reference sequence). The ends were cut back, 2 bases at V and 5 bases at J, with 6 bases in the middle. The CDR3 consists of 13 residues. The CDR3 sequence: CASSYRGNEKLFF. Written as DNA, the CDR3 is TGTGCCAGCAGTTACCGGGGGAATGAAAAACTGTTTTTT.

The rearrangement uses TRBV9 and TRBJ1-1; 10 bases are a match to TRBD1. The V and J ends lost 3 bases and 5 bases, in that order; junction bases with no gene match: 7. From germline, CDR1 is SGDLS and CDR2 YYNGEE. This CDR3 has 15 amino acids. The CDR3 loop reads CASSAGTGARTEAFF. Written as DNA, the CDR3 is TGTGCCAGCAGCGCTGGGACAGGGGCCCGGACTGAAGCTTTCTTT.

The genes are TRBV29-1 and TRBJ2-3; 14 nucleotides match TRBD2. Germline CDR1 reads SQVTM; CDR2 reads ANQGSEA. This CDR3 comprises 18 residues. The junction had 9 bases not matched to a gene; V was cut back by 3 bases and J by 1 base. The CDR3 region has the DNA TGCAGCGTTGACTACGGGACTAGCGGGAGCTTACGCACAGATACGCAGTATTTT. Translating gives CSVDYGTSGSLRTDTQYF.

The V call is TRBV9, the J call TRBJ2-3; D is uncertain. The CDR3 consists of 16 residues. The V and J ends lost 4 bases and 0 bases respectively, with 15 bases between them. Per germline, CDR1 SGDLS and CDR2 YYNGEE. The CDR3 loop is CASSRRLHPSTDTQYF. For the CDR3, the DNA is TGTGCCAGCAGCCGCCGACTTCATCCTAGCACAGATACGCAGTATTTT.

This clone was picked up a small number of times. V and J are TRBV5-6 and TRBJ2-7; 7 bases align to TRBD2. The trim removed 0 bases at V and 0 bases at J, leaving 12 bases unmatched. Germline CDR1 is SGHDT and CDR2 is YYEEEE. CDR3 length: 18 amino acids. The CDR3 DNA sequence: TGTGCCAGCAGCTTGGCCATATCGGGAAGCGGGGTCTCCTACGAGCAGTACTTC. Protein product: CASSLAISGSGVSYEQYF.

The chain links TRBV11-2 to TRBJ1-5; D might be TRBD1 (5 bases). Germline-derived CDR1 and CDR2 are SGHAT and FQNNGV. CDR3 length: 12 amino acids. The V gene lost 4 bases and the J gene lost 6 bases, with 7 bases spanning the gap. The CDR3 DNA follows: TGTGCCAGCAGCTCCGGGACTCAGCCCCAGCATTTT. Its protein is CASSSGTQPQHF.

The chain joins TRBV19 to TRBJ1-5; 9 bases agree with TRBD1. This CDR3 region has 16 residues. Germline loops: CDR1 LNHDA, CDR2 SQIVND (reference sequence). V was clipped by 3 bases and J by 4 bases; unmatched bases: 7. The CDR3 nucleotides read TGTGCCAGTAGTATTGGAGACAGGGGGTTTAATCAGCCCCAGCATTTT. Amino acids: CASSIGDRGFNQPQHF.

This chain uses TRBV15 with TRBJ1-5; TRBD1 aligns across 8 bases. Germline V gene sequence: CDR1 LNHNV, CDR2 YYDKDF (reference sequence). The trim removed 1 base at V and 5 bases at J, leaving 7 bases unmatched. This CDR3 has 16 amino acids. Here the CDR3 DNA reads TGTGCCACCAGCAGAGGACCTGACAGGGGCTATCAGCCCCAGCATTTT. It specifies CATSRGPDRGYQPQHF. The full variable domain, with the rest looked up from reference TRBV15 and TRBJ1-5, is DAMVIQNPRYQVTQFGKPVTLSCSQTLNHNVMYWYQQKSSQAPKLLFHYYDKDFNNEADTPDNFQSRRPNTSFCFLDIRSPGLGDTAMYLCATSRGPDRGYQPQHFGDGTRLSIL.

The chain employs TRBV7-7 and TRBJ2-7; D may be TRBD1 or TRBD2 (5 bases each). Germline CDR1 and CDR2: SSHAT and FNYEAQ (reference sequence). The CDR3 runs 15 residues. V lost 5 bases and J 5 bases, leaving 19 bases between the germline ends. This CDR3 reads CASSDGAGPLDEQYF. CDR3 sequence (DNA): TGTGCCAGCAGCGACGGGGCAGGCCCTCTGGACGAGCAGTACTTC. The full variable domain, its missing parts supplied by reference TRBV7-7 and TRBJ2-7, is GAGVSQSPRYKVTKRGQDVTLRCDPISSHATLYWYQQALGQGPEFLTYFNYEAQPDKSGLPSDRFSAERPEGSISTLTIQRTEQRDSAMYRCASSDGAGPLDEQYFGPGTRLTVT.

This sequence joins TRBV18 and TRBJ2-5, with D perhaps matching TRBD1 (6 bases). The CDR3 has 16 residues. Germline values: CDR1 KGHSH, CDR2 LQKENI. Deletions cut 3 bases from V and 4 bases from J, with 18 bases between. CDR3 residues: CASSPWDNRATETQYF. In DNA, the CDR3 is TGTGCCAGCTCACCCTGGGACAATCGGGCGACAGAGACCCAGTACTTC.

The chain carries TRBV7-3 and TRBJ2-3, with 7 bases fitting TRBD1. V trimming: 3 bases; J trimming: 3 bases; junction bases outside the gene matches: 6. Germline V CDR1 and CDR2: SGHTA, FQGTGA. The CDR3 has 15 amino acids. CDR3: CASSFLGGNTDTQYF. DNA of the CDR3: TGTGCCAGCAGCTTCCTAGGGGGCAATACAGATACGCAGTATTTT.

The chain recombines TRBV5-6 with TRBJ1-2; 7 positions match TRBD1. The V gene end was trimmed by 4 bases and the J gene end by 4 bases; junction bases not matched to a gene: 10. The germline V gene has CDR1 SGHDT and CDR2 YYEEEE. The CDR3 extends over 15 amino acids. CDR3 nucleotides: TGTGCCAGCAGCCTCCGGGACAGTCCTTTCTATGGCTACACCTTC. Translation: CASSLRDSPFYGYTF.

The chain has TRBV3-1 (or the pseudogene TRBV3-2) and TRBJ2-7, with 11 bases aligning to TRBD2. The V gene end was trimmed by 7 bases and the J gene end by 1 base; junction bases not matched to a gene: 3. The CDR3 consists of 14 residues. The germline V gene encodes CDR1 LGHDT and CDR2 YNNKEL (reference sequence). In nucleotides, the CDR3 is TGTGCCAGCACCCGACTAGCGGGGTCCTACGAGCAGTACTTC. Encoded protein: CASTRLAGSYEQYF.